This T cell receptor beta chain was identified in a study of blood T cells in healthy people across ages. As for the study in general: About one barcoded TCR beta cDNA was captured per two T cells. Study results and limitations: Changes seen in expanded clonotypes were possibly confounded by donor CMV status left unknown. Across the age range, TCR beta diversity per million T cells fell in a roughly linear way.

This clonotype was seen once. Antigen specificity is unknown. Germline V gene data show CDR1 as MNHNY and CDR2 as SVGAGI (reference sequence). The CDR3 totals 14 residues. V dropped 4 bases and J dropped 4 bases, with 13 bases sitting between them. For the second PCR, which ran for 7 to 11 cycles, a sample-barcoded 5' primer and a J-beta primer mix were used. TCRdb processed the 5' RACE reads anew with MiXCR; each CDR3 protein has one entry. The sample includes 700,000 to 800,000 distinct CDR3 sequences, 35% to 45% of them seen just once. Total RNA amounts of at least 5 micrograms were extracted per sample.

The V call is TRBV6-6, the J call TRBJ1-1, with TRBD1 as a possible D gene (6 bases). This TCR came from a woman aged 55-75 years in good health. Sequencing was done on a sample of blood. For the CDR3, the DNA is TGTGCCAGCAGTTCCGTGTTCAGGGGCACTGAAGCTTTCTTT. Protein: CASSSVFRGTEAFF.